This T cell receptor beta chain was identified in a study of CD8+ T cells in alopecia areata. Reverse transcription of extracted RNA yielded cDNA, which provided the sequencing template. The table came from immunoSEQ multiplex PCR; TCRdb's copy has only in-frame clones and leaves some out. This sample has 150,000 to 200,000 clones, with roughly 60% found just once. J lost 7 bases, V lost 1 base, and 3 bases had no gene match. This CDR3 region has 12 residues. CDR1 is SQVTM, CDR2 ANQGSEA, per germline. Indicated treatment: oral pan-JAK inhibitor, 5-10 mg twice daily. V usage is TRBV29-1 and J usage is TRBJ1-2; 7 positions match TRBD1. Sequences were derived from CD4+ T cells sorted from blood, sampled at week 24, from a patient treated with tofacitinib. This sequence originates from a human donor with alopecia areata. CDR3 sequence reads: CSVEGHRGGYTF. For the CDR3, the DNA is TGCAGCGTTGAAGGTCACAGGGGTGGCTACACCTTC.